This T cell receptor (beta chain) was found in a study of blood T cell repertoires in COVID-19. Across the whole study: Donors in the United States, Italy and Spain gave samples during acute or convalescent COVID-19. In each case, the material was cDNA or gDNA derived from T cells, B-cell-depleted T cells, or PBMCs.

The CDR3 runs to 17 residues. Germline V gives CDR1 SGHRS, CDR2 YFSETQ. V lost 3 bases, J lost 6 bases, and 16 bases stayed unmatched. Clones were sequenced by immunoSEQ multiplex PCR, and TCRdb holds only the in-frame ones, with some missing. The sample records approximately 280,000 clones, around 88% being singletons. The clonotype was recovered from a man in his forties with acute or convalescent COVID-19. The sequenced sample was peripheral blood. This rearrangement joins TRBV5-1 to TRBJ2-3; 7 bases fit TRBD2. The CDR3 nucleotides read TGCGCCAGCAGCTCCTCTCCCGGCGGGGGATGGGTGGATACGCAGTATTTT. Its translation: CASSSSPGGGWVDTQYF.